Listed below are T cell receptor beta chains from one sample, sequenced in a study of T cells after yellow fever vaccination. TCRdb reanalysed the 5' RACE reads using MiXCR and keeps one entry per CDR3 protein. The table lists around 46,000 distinct CDR3 sequences, roughly 7.5% of them singletons. The specimen was CD8+ T cells sorted from PBMCs, collected roughly 15 days after the first yellow fever vaccination. The receptors were sampled from a young man who received the YFV17D yellow fever vaccine. Both conserved end residues are part of each CDR3. A D gene is named only where the DNA matches it firmly. Where a row states a size, it is once, few, many or the class of an expanded clone; other rows omit it.

many	TRBV27	TRBJ2-5	TRBD2	TGTGCCAGCAGTTTATCGGTAGCGGGGGCGGACCAGTACTTC	CASSLSVAGADQYF
many	TRBV7-3	TRBJ1-1	NA	TGTGCCAGCAGCTTATATGGGAACACTGAAGCTTTCTTT	CASSLYGNTEAFF
NA	TRBV11-2	TRBJ2-2	TRBD2	TGTGCCAGCAGCGGGACTAGCGGTTGGACCGGGGAGCTGTTTTTT	CASSGTSGWTGELFF
many	TRBV6-1	TRBJ1-1	NA	TGTGCCAGCAGTGCCAGCTCAGGGCTAACTGAAGCTTTCTTT	CASSASSGLTEAFF
many	TRBV5-1	TRBJ2-1	NA	TGCGCCAGCAGCTTGCCCTTGGAGGGGATGATGGATGAGCAGTTCTTC	CASSLPLEGMMDEQFF
many	TRBV6-5	TRBJ1-1	NA	TGTGCCAGCAGTTATAAACCTGGTCCGGGTGGCACTGAAGCTTTCTTT	CASSYKPGPGGTEAFF
many	TRBV4-1	TRBJ2-7	NA	TGCGCCAGCAGCTACGACAGGTCCTACGAGCAGTACTTC	CASSYDRSYEQYF
many	TRBV18	TRBJ2-3	TRBD2	TGTGCCAGCTCGCCGACTAGCGCCACCACCACAGATACGCAGTATTTT	CASSPTSATTTDTQYF
few	TRBV12-3/TRBV12-4	TRBJ2-3	TRBD2	TGTGCCAGCAGCCGAAGCGGGGGCACAGATACGCAGTATTTT	CASSRSGGTDTQYF
many	TRBV29-1	TRBJ2-7	TRBD1	TGCAGCGTTGAGCCCCGGGACAGGCCCTACGAGCAGTACTTC	CSVEPRDRPYEQYF
many	TRBV12-3/TRBV12-4	TRBJ2-7	NA	TGTGCCAGCAGTTTAGTCTCGGCGGGGACGGGTGAGCAGTACTTC	CASSLVSAGTGEQYF
many	TRBV4-1	TRBJ2-1	TRBD1	TGCGCCAGCAGCCAAGACGGGACAGCAAACAATGAGCAGTTCTTC	CASSQDGTANNEQFF
many	TRBV29-1	TRBJ1-2	NA	TGCAGCGTTGAAGATCCTGGAACAGGAGACTATGGCTACACCTTC	CSVEDPGTGDYGYTF
many	TRBV7-8	TRBJ2-7	NA	TGTGCCAGCAGCTTAGATCCCGGGACCGACCTCGAGCAGTACTTC	CASSLDPGTDLEQYF
few	TRBV29-1	TRBJ2-4	NA	TGCAGCGTTGAACCAGGGTATGGAAACATTCAGTACTTC	CSVEPGYGNIQYF
many	TRBV6-1	TRBJ1-1	TRBD1	TGTGCCAGCAGCCTCTCCGGGACAGGGAGGAACACTGAAGCTTTCTTT	CASSLSGTGRNTEAFF
few	TRBV5-1	TRBJ1-1	TRBD1	TGCGCCAGCAGCTTCCGGGACAGAGGGATGAACACTGAAGCTTTCTTT	CASSFRDRGMNTEAFF
many	TRBV29-1	TRBJ2-1	NA	TGCAGCGTTCAAGGGGGGACATTGGAGACCTACAATGAGCAGTTCTTC	CSVQGGTLETYNEQFF
many	TRBV13	TRBJ2-5	TRBD2	TGTGCCAGCAGCCCCAGAGGGGCTAGCGGGGCCCAGTACTTC	CASSPRGASGAQYF
many	TRBV6-5	TRBJ2-7	NA	TGTGCCAGCAGTTACCGGGACACCGCGGAGCAGTACTTC	CASSYRDTAEQYF
few	TRBV12-3/TRBV12-4	TRBJ1-2	NA	TGTGCCAGCAGTCCTGGGGGTGGGCATGGCTACACCTTC	CASSPGGGHGYTF
many	TRBV9	TRBJ2-2	TRBD2	TGTGCCAGCAGCGAATCGGGGGGGCCCGCCGGGGAGCTGTTTTTT	CASSESGGPAGELFF
many	TRBV4-1	TRBJ2-3	TRBD2	TGCGCCAGCAGCCTCGAGGGACTAGCGGATTATACGCAGTATTTT	CASSLEGLADYTQYF
many	TRBV14	TRBJ1-1	TRBD1	TGTGCCAGCAGCCTCGGTGGGACAGGGTGGGGCACTGAAGCTTTCTTT	CASSLGGTGWGTEAFF
many	TRBV20-1	TRBJ2-3	TRBD2	TGCAGTGCTAGAGCCCCTAGCGGGCACACAGATACGCAGTATTTT	CSARAPSGHTDTQYF
many	TRBV4-1	TRBJ2-4	NA	TGCGCCAGCAGCCACGAAAACATTCAGTACTTC	CASSHENIQYF
many	TRBV29-1	TRBJ2-7	TRBD1	TGCAGCGTTGAAGATGGACAGGGGACCTACGAGCAGTACTTC	CSVEDGQGTYEQYF
many	TRBV27	TRBJ2-3	TRBD1	TGTGCCAGCAGAAACCTCGAGTACGGGACAGTATACACAGATACGCAGTATTTT	CASRNLEYGTVYTDTQYF
many	TRBV3-1	TRBJ2-3	TRBD2	TGTGCCAGCAGCCGTTCTAGCGGGGAAAGAGCTACGCAGTATTTT	CASSRSSGERATQYF
few	TRBV20-1	TRBJ1-2	NA	TGCAGTGCTAGAGTGGACTGGGGCTACACCTTC	CSARVDWGYTF
many	TRBV29-1	TRBJ2-5	NA	TGCAGCGGGGGGCCTACGTCGACAGCCGAAGAGACCCAGTACTTC	CSGGPTSTAEETQYF
few	TRBV6-4	TRBJ1-2	TRBD1	TGTGCCAGCAGTCCCGGGACAGGGGATTATGGCTACACCTTC	CASSPGTGDYGYTF
many	TRBV5-1	TRBJ2-7	NA	TGCGCCAGCAGCTTGGTCCCCCAGCACTCCTACGAGCAGTACTTC	CASSLVPQHSYEQYF
few	TRBV15	TRBJ2-6	NA	TGTGCCACCAGCAGTGGGGCCAACGTCCTGACTTTC	CATSSGANVLTF
many	TRBV12-3/TRBV12-4	TRBJ1-1	TRBD1	TGTGCCAGCAGTTCTGCCCTAACAGGGGGCTTTTGGGGGAACACTGAAGCTTTCTTT	CASSSALTGGFWGNTEAFF
many	TRBV4-1	TRBJ2-5	TRBD1	TGCGCCAGCAGCCAAGTATCGGGACAGCAAGAGACCCAGTACTTC	CASSQVSGQQETQYF
many	TRBV6-1	TRBJ1-1	TRBD1	TGTGCCAGCAGTGAAGGACAGGGGCCAACTGAAGCTTTCTTT	CASSEGQGPTEAFF
many	TRBV6-2/TRBV6-3	TRBJ2-2	NA	TGTGCCAGCAGCCAGGGGGGACCACGTTCGGGCGGGGAGCTGTTTTTT	CASSQGGPRSGGELFF
many	TRBV5-1	TRBJ2-1	NA	TGCGCCAGCAGCTTCTCGACACCGTACAATGAGCAGTTCTTC	CASSFSTPYNEQFF
NA	TRBV14	TRBJ2-2	NA	TGTGCCAGCAGCCAAGAACGCTGGAGGGAGCTGTTTTTT	CASSQERWRELFF
many	TRBV6-1	TRBJ2-1	NA	TGTGCCAGCAGCCGCAAGGGGTTTGACTACAATGAGCAGTTCTTC	CASSRKGFDYNEQFF
many	TRBV2	TRBJ1-1	TRBD1	TGTGCCAGCAGTGAAGGACAGGGAATAGTCACTGAAGCTTTCTTT	CASSEGQGIVTEAFF
few	TRBV11-2	TRBJ2-1	NA	TGTGCCAGCAGCCCCCACGATGAGCAGTTCTTC	CASSPHDEQFF
many	TRBV6-2/TRBV6-3	TRBJ2-1	NA	TGTGCCAGCAGTCCAAGTATGAGCTCCTACAATGAGCAGTTCTTC	CASSPSMSSYNEQFF
many	TRBV4-3	TRBJ2-3	NA	TGCGCCAGCAGCCTTGGGGGGGCCCCAATAAATACGCAGTATTTT	CASSLGGAPINTQYF
many	TRBV7-3	TRBJ2-2	NA	TGTGCCAGCAGCATCACTTCGTCCAACACCGGGGAGCTGTTTTTT	CASSITSSNTGELFF
many	TRBV11-2	TRBJ1-1	NA	TGTGCCAGCAGCTTCAAGGGGCGGGTTGAAGCTTTCTTT	CASSFKGRVEAFF
medium-sized	TRBV4-1	TRBJ2-1	TRBD2	TGCGCCAGCAGCCAAGAACGCGGGGGGTATGATGAGCAGTTCTTC	CASSQERGGYDEQFF
many	TRBV5-1	TRBJ1-6	NA	TGCGCCAGCAGGAAGTCGACGGATTATAATTCACCCCTCCACTTT	CASRKSTDYNSPLHF
many	TRBV4-1	TRBJ1-1	NA	TGCGCCAGCAGCCAAGACTTGACAGCGATGAACACTGAAGCTTTCTTT	CASSQDLTAMNTEAFF
many	TRBV4-3	TRBJ2-1	NA	TGCGCCAGCAGCCAAGAGTTGGGGGGCTATGAGCAGTTCTTC	CASSQELGGYEQFF
many	TRBV14	TRBJ2-7	TRBD1	TGTGCCAGCAGCCAAGTTGAGACAGGGATTACCGAGCAGTACTTC	CASSQVETGITEQYF
NA	TRBV15	TRBJ2-4	NA	TGTGCCACCAGCAGAGATAGAAACGGCCATAGGGCCAAAAACATTCAGTACTTC	CATSRDRNGHRAKNIQYF
many	TRBV20-1	TRBJ2-1	NA	TGCAGTGCTAGTGGTCGGGGGCCCTACAATGAGCAGTTCTTC	CSASGRGPYNEQFF
many	TRBV20-1	TRBJ2-3	NA	TGCAGTGCTAGAGATAGACGGGGTAAAACAGATACGCAGTATTTT	CSARDRRGKTDTQYF
many	TRBV15	TRBJ1-5	NA	TGTGCCACCAGCAGAGCCAGCAATCAGCCCCAGCATTTT	CATSRASNQPQHF
many	TRBV4-1	TRBJ2-3	TRBD1	TGCGCCAGCAGCCATGGTGGACAGGACACAGATACGCAGTATTTT	CASSHGGQDTDTQYF
many	TRBV12-3/TRBV12-4	TRBJ1-1	NA	TGTGCCAGCAGTTATAGAGTCACTGAAGCTTTCTTT	CASSYRVTEAFF
many	TRBV5-5	TRBJ2-3	TRBD2	TGTGCCAGCAGCTTGGAAGCGGGGGGCTGGACTGATACGCAGTATTTT	CASSLEAGGWTDTQYF